The next 15 T cell receptor beta chains were all read from a single sample in a study of blood T cells in healthy people across ages. With a J-beta primer mix and a sample-barcoded 5' primer, a second PCR ran about 7 to 11 cycles. One entry per CDR3 protein results from TCRdb running MiXCR on the 5' RACE reads. The data show 1.5 million to 2 million distinct CDR3 sequences, with 28% seen just once and 7.7% held by the top ten. The sequenced sample consisted of blood. All receptors come from a woman in her twenties or thirties in good health.

Comments on this clonotype: One end of the junction does not line up with germline, which may come from a read error. This chain's CDR3 is CACSLEGGPNQPQHF. In DNA form, the CDR3 reads TGTGCCTGCAGCTTAGAAGGGGGACCTAATCAGCCCCAGCATTTT. The genes are TRBV7-9 and TRBJ1-5, with D tentatively TRBD1 (6 bases). Germline CDR1 reads SEHNR; CDR2 reads FQNEAQ (reference sequence). The CDR3 spans 15 residues.

In the case of this clonotype: The junction departs from the called germline gene at one end, perhaps through a read error. The V and J genes are TRBV5-1 and TRBJ2-1; 10 nucleotides align to TRBD1. Looked up from germline, CDR1 is SGHRS and CDR2 is YFSETQ. This CDR3 has 15 amino acids. The CDR3 here is CANSYGQGGSNEQFF. In DNA, the CDR3 is TGCGCCAACAGCTACGGACAGGGGGGTAGCAATGAGCAGTTCTTC. Drawing the rest from reference TRBV5-1 and TRBJ2-1, the complete variable domain is KAGVTQTPRYLIKTRGQQVTLSCSPISGHRSVSWYQQTPGQGLQFLFEYFSETQRNKGNFPGRFSGRQFSNSRSEMNVSTLELGDSALYLCANSYGQGGSNEQFFGPGTRLTVL.

This clonotype was found a few times. The chain has TRBV6-1 and TRBJ1-1; D not resolved. The length of the CDR3 is 15 residues. V was trimmed by 6 bases and J by 6 bases, leaving 20 bases between them. CDR1 is MNHNS and CDR2 is SASEGT in the germline V gene. This chain's CDR3 is CASSPFVRDVPEAFF. The DNA for the CDR3 is TGTGCCAGCAGCCCCTTCGTGAGGGATGTTCCTGAAGCTTTCTTT.

This clonotype was seen more than once but under ten times. V gene TRBV20-1 combines with J gene TRBJ2-1; D gene unclear. Trimming took off 5 bases at V and 0 bases at J, with 11 bases between the two ends. The V gene's germline CDR1 is DFQATT and CDR2 SNEGSKA (reference sequence). CDR3 length: 14 residues. The DNA of the CDR3 is TGCAGTGCTCAGCGCACAAACTCCTACAATGAGCAGTTCTTC. It is translated as CSAQRTNSYNEQFF.

This clonotype was detected only a few times. This chain links TRBV7-2 with TRBJ2-3; 9 bases fit TRBD2. The CDR3 contains 15 residues. CDR1 and CDR2 from the germline V gene are SGHTA and FQGNSA. J gave up 4 bases and V 6 bases, and 8 bases lay outside the gene matches. CDR3 coding DNA: TGTGCCAGCAGATCAGGGACTAGCTTTCCAGATACGCAGTATTTT. Residues: CASRSGTSFPDTQYF.

This clonotype has ten or more counts. The chain combines TRBV20-1 with TRBJ2-5; 8 nucleotides match TRBD1. V was pared by 0 bases and J by 2 bases, with 5 bases of the junction left unmatched. Germline V lookup: CDR1 DFQATT, CDR2 SNEGSKA (reference sequence). The CDR3 has 15 residues. CDR3 coding DNA: TGCAGTGCTAGAGATCGGGACAGGAATCAAGAGACCCAGTACTTC. Protein product: CSARDRDRNQETQYF.

This clonotype was seen a handful of times. One junction end does not reproduce the germline sequence, and a read error may be involved. The rearrangement links TRBV7-7 to TRBJ2-3; D unclear. Germline V gene sequence: CDR1 SSHAT, CDR2 FNYEAQ (reference sequence). This CDR3 contains 14 residues. CDR3 nucleotide sequence: TGTTCCAGCAGCTCCAGCCGTAGCACAGATACGCAGTATTTT. Its translation: CSSSSSRSTDTQYF.

The V call is TRBV6-2 or TRBV6-3, the J call TRBJ1-5, with 8 bases that match TRBD1. Trimming cost V 8 bases and J 5 bases; bases outside gene matches: 5. Germline assignment: CDR1 MNHEY and CDR2 SVGEGT. The CDR3 runs 13 residues. The CDR3 region is CASLGQDYQPQHF. The CDR3 coding sequence is TGTGCCAGCCTGGGACAGGACTATCAGCCCCAGCATTTT.

This clonotype was picked up a small number of times. V usage is TRBV7-9 and J usage is TRBJ2-1, with D perhaps matching TRBD2 (6 bases). Trimming removed 5 bases from V and 6 bases from J, with 14 bases in between. The CDR3 has 14 residues. CDR1 and CDR2 from the germline V gene are SEHNR and FQNEAQ (reference sequence). The CDR3 nucleotides are TGTGCCAGCAGCCGAGGGATAGCGGCCAATGAGCAGTTCTTC. Protein product: CASSRGIAANEQFF.

In its sample, this clonotype was seen once. This sequence joins TRBV7-9 and TRBJ2-4; 10 bases match TRBD1. V shed 5 bases, J shed 13 bases, and the junction held 11 bases outside the gene matches. This CDR3 is 14 amino acids long. Germline CDR1 SEHNR, CDR2 FQNEAQ (reference sequence). CDR3 loop: CASSPGTGDTEQYF. CDR3 sequence (DNA): TGTGCCAGCAGCCCCGGGACAGGGGATACTGAGCAGTACTTC.

This chain links TRBV13 with TRBJ2-7, with D maybe TRBD1 (6 bases). This CDR3 comprises 16 residues. The ends were cut back, 0 bases at V and 2 bases at J, with 14 bases in the middle. The germline gives CDR1 PRHDT, CDR2 FYEKMQ (reference sequence). The CDR3 DNA reads as TGTGCCAGCAGCTTAGGGCCCCTACAGGGAGCCTACGAGCAGTACTTC. Translation gives CASSLGPLQGAYEQYF.

This clonotype has just a few counts. The chain links TRBV13 to TRBJ2-7, with 13 bases that match TRBD2. In germline, CDR1 is PRHDT, CDR2 FYEKMQ (reference sequence). V shed 4 bases, J shed 7 bases, and the junction held 16 bases outside the gene matches. This CDR3 has 18 amino acids. The CDR3 loop is CASSSRTSGRSTYNEQYF. In nucleotides, the CDR3 is TGTGCCAGCAGCTCACGGACTAGCGGGAGATCCACTTACAATGAGCAGTACTTC.

This clonotype was seen more than once but under ten times. The V and J genes are TRBV25-1 and TRBJ1-2, with TRBD1 matching over 8 bases. The ends lost 1 base at V and 6 bases at J; junction bases unmatched: 1. This CDR3 has 13 amino acids. Germline V gives CDR1 MGHDK, CDR2 SYGVNS. The CDR3 loop is CASSESGQDGYTF. For the CDR3, the DNA is TGTGCCAGCAGTGAATCGGGACAGGATGGCTACACCTTC.

This chain joins TRBV7-2 and TRBJ1-5; D is unclear. The V and J ends lost 3 bases and 5 bases respectively, with 8 bases between them. CDR1 and CDR2 (germline): SGHTA, FQGNSA. The CDR3 is 13 residues long. Here the CDR3 reads CASSFSHDQPQHF. CDR3 nucleotides: TGTGCCAGCAGCTTTTCGCACGATCAGCCCCAGCATTTT.

The chain combines TRBV30 with TRBJ2-6; 7 bases fit TRBD1. The trim removed 0 bases at V and 0 bases at J, leaving 5 bases unmatched. The CDR3 spans 17 residues. The germline CDR1 and CDR2 sequences are GTSNPN and SVGIG (reference sequence). CDR3 sequence reads: CAWSVGGTSSGANVLTF. CDR3 DNA: TGTGCCTGGAGTGTAGGGGGCACCTCCTCTGGGGCCAACGTCCTGACTTTC. The variable domain in full, with the rest retrieved from reference TRBV30 and TRBJ2-6, is SQTIHQWPATLVQPVGSPLSLECTVEGTSNPNLYWYRQAAGRGLQLLFYSVGIGQISSEVPQNLSASRPQDRQFILSSKKLLLSDSGFYLCAWSVGGTSSGANVLTFGAGSRLTVL.